These 10 T cell receptor beta chains came from one sample sequenced in a study of cytomegalovirus exposure and HLA in healthy donors. PCR amplification relied on 60 Vbeta primers (plus 13 Jbeta primers). Here immunoSEQ multiplex PCR was the method, and the copy in TCRdb shows in-frame clones only, minus some. The sample records about 190,000 clones, 80% to 90% being singletons. Sequenced sample: PBMCs. These receptors were taken from a man aged 25-45 years in good health and CMV-seronegative.

In this sample, this clone turned up a few times. The chain joins TRBV7-9 to TRBJ2-7; D is possibly TRBD1 (5 bases). The V and J ends lost 3 bases and 3 bases respectively, with 24 bases between them. The CDR3 is made up of 18 amino acids. In germline, CDR1 is SEHNR, CDR2 FQNEAQ (reference sequence). CDR3 DNA sequence: TGTGCCAGCAGCTTTGGGGTTTCAGGGAATCCCCAGGGCTACGAGCAGTACTTC. Protein: CASSFGVSGNPQGYEQYF.

The chain links TRBV4-1 to TRBJ1-5; D is unclear. The V gene's germline CDR1 is MGHRA and CDR2 YSYEKL. The ends were cut back, 2 bases at V and 2 bases at J, with 13 bases in the middle. This CDR3 has 16 amino acids. As DNA, the CDR3 is TGCGCCAGCAGCCAAATAGGAGGGTTTGGCAATCAGCCCCAGCATTTT. Protein: CASSQIGGFGNQPQHF.

This chain's CDR3 is CASSLTSGLYEQYF. CDR3 DNA: TGCGCCAGCAGCTTGACTAGCGGGCTCTACGAGCAGTACTTC. This chain uses TRBV5-1 with TRBJ2-7; 9 bases are a match to TRBD2. The CDR3 has 14 residues. Germline CDR1 SGHRS, CDR2 YFSETQ. After removal of 1 base from V and 3 bases from J, the junction contained 2 bases not matched to a gene.

V and J are TRBV15 and TRBJ1-2, with 8 bases lining up with TRBD1. The V gene's germline CDR1 is LNHNV and CDR2 YYDKDF (reference sequence). The CDR3 has 16 amino acids. Trimming removed 1 base from V and 6 bases from J; junction bases left unmatched: 10. The chain's CDR3 is CATSRAADRARHGYTF. CDR3 coding DNA: TGTGCCACCAGCAGAGCCGCGGACAGGGCAAGGCATGGCTACACCTTC.

This clone occurred once. The rearrangement links TRBV7-9 to TRBJ2-3; no reliable D call. V was clipped by 4 bases and J by 0 bases, with 8 bases between them. The CDR3 runs to 14 residues. Germline assignment: CDR1 SEHNR and CDR2 FQNEAQ (reference sequence). CDR3 loop: CASSSPPSTDTQYF. The CDR3 nucleotides are TGTGCCAGCAGCTCCCCCCCTAGCACAGATACGCAGTATTTT.

This clone was counted once. This sequence joins TRBV18 and TRBJ2-6; 9 bases line up with TRBD1. V lost 4 bases to trimming and J lost 0 bases; unmatched junction nucleotides: 1. The germline CDR1 and CDR2 sequences are KGHSH and LQKENI. The CDR3 extends over 16 amino acids. The CDR3: CASSRTGVSGANVLTF. The CDR3 coding sequence is TGTGCCAGCTCACGGACAGGGGTCTCTGGGGCCAACGTCCTGACTTTC.

The J gene is TRBJ1-5, the V gene TRBV6-5, with D perhaps TRBD1 (6 bases). Trimming stripped 8 bases from V and 5 bases from J, with 13 bases between. From germline, CDR1 is MNHEY and CDR2 SVGAGI. CDR3 size: 13 residues. CDR3 nucleotides: TGTGCCAGCGGCCGGGACAAAGATCAGCCCCAGCATTTT. It specifies CASGRDKDQPQHF.

V usage is TRBV7-9 and J usage is TRBJ2-7; D is unclear. V was shortened by 5 bases and J by 3 bases, with 5 bases between the two germline ends. CDR1 and CDR2 from the germline V gene are SEHNR and FQNEAQ (reference sequence). The CDR3 is 11 residues long. CDR3 amino acids: CASSHGYEQYF. The CDR3 nucleotides read TGTGCCAGCAGCCACGGCTACGAGCAGTACTTC.

This clone was counted between two and nine times. The chain combines TRBV12-2 with TRBJ2-2; the DNA was not used to check the table's D call, TRBD2. TRBV12-2 is a recognized pseudogene. CDR3 length: 20 amino acids. CDR3 sequence: CASRLGPGLAGGFNTGELFF. CDR3 in DNA: TGTGCAAGTCGCTTAGGACCCGGACTAGCGGGAGGGTTTAACACCGGGGAGCTGTTTTTT.

The rearrangement uses TRBV28 and TRBJ2-2, with TRBD1 identical over 8 bases. The germline V gene has CDR1 MDHEN and CDR2 SYDVKM. The CDR3 extends over 16 amino acids. V lost 3 bases and J lost 5; bases outside the gene matches: 8. The CDR3 reads CASSFLDRGGTGELFF. In DNA, the CDR3 is TGTGCCAGCAGTTTTTTAGACAGGGGCGGGACCGGGGAGCTGTTTTTT.